This TCR beta chain was profiled in a study of blood T cell repertoires in COVID-19. Study-wide background: Researchers got acute and convalescent COVID-19 samples from the United States, Italy and Spain.

Authors' data handling: Amplification with reference gene primers provided the estimates of nucleated cell counts. TCRdb keeps only in-frame clones here, not all; method: immunoSEQ multiplex PCR. The V and J calls and clone size come from that table; D and trimming were worked out from the DNA. This table has 85,000 to 90,000 clones, roughly 90% appearing once. This TCR was recovered from a human donor with active COVID-19. The donor label of this sample is uncertain. Sequencing used peripheral blood.

This chain's CDR3 is CATSRSGQGGTEAFF. CDR3 DNA sequence: TGTGCCACCAGCAGATCTGGACAGGGTGGCACTGAAGCTTTCTTT. This sequence joins TRBV15 and TRBJ1-1; 8 bases map to TRBD1. The CDR3 is 15 residues long. V gave up 2 bases and J gave up 4 bases; unmatched junction bases: 6. Germline loops: CDR1 LNHNV, CDR2 YYDKDF (reference sequence).